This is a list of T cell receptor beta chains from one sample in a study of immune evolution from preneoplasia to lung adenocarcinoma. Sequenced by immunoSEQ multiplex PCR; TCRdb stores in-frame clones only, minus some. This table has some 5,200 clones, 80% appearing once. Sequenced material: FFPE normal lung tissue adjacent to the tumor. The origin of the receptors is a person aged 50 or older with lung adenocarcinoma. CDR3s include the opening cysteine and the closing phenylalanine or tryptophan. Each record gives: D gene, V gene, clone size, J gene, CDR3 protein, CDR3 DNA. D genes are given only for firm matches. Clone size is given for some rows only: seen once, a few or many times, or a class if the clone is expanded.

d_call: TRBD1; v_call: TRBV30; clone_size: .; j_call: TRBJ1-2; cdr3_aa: CAWIAGTGRNYGYTF; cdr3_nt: TGTGCCTGGATCGCCGGGACAGGGAGAAACTATGGCTACACCTTC
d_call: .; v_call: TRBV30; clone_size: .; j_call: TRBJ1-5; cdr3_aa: CAWALGSDNQPQHF; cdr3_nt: TGTGCCTGGGCACTCGGGTCGGACAATCAGCCCCAGCATTTT
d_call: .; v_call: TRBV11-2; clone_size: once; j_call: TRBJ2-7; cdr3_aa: CASSLSSLTSGVYEQYF; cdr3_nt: TGTGCCAGCAGCTTGTCCTCACTAACGTCGGGAGTCTACGAGCAGTACTTC
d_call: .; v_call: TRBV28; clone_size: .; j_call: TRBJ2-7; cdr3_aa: CASSPGPSVEQYF; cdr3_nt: TGTGCCAGCAGTCCGGGCCCTTCTGTGGAGCAGTACTTC
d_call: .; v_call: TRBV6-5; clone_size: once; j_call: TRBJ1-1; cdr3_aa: CASRGGTEAFF; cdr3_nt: TGTGCCAGCAGGGGAGGGACTGAAGCTTTCTTT
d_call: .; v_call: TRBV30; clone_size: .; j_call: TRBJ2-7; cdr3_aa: CAWSGGGLTNEQYF; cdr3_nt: TGTGCCTGGAGTGGAGGGGGACTCACGAACGAGCAGTACTTC
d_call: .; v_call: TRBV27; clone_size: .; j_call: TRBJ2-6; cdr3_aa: CASSPLTVLSGANVLTF; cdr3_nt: TGTGCCAGCAGTCCCCTGACAGTCCTCTCTGGGGCCAACGTCCTGACTTTC
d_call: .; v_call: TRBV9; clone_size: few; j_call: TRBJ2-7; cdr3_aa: CASSPDWTSYEQYF; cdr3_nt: TGTGCCAGCAGCCCGGACTGGACCTCCTACGAGCAGTACTTC
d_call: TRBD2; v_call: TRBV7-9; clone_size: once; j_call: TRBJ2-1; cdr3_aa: CASSSGLAGVAPYNEQFF; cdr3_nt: TGTGCCAGCAGCTCAGGACTAGCGGGAGTGGCCCCCTACAATGAGCAGTTCTTC
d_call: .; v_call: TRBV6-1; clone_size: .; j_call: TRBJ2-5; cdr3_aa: CASSEGYQTDTQYF; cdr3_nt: TGTGCCAGCAGTGAAGGATACCAGACAGACACCCAGTACTTC
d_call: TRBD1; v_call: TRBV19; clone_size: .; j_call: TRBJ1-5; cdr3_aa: CASSTSGGTGGNQPQHF; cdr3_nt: TGTGCCAGTAGTACCTCGGGGGGGACAGGGGGGAATCAGCCCCAGCATTTT
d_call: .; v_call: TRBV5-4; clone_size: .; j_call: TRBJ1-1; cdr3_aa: CASSIDTGPAVEAFF; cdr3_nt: TGTGCCAGCAGCATAGATACCGGGCCCGCCGTTGAAGCTTTCTTT
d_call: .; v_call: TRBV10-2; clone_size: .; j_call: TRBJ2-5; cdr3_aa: CASSVSGLETQYF; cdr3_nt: TGCGCCAGCAGTGTTAGTGGGTTAGAGACCCAGTACTTC
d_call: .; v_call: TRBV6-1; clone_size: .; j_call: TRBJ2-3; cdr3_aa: CASINPGASTDTQYF; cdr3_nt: TGTGCCAGCATCAATCCGGGGGCCTCCACAGATACGCAGTATTTT
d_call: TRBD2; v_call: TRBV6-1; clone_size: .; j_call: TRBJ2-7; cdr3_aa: CASSEGTSGNWYEQYF; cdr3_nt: TGTGCCAGCAGTGAGGGGACTAGCGGGAATTGGTACGAGCAGTACTTC
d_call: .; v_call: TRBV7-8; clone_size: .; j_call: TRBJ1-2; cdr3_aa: CASSLEPQTYGYTF; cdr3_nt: TGTGCCAGCAGCTTAGAGCCCCAAACCTATGGCTACACCTTC
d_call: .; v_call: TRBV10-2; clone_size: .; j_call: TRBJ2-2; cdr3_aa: CASKEGNTGELFF; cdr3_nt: TGCGCCAGCAAGGAGGGGAACACCGGGGAGCTGTTTTTT
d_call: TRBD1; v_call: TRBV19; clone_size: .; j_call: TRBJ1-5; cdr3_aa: CASSTGQGMRQPQHF; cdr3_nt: TGTGCCAGTAGTACGGGACAGGGAATGCGTCAGCCCCAGCATTTT
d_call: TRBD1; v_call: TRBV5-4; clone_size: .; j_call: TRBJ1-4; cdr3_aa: CASSPTGEGNEKLFF; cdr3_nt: TGTGCCAGCAGCCCCACAGGGGAGGGAAATGAAAAACTGTTTTTT
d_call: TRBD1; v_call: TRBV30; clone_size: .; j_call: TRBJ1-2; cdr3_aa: CAWISPGTGVYGYTF; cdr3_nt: TGTGCCTGGATATCCCCCGGGACAGGGGTTTATGGCTACACCTTC
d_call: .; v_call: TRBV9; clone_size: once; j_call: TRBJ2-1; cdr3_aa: CASSVATRGSSYNEQFF; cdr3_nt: TGTGCCAGCAGCGTAGCTACCAGGGGAAGCTCCTACAATGAGCAGTTCTTC
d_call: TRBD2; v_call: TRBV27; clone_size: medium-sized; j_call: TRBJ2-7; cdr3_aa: CATIGLADEQYF; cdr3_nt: TGTGCCACAATAGGACTAGCCGACGAGCAGTACTTC
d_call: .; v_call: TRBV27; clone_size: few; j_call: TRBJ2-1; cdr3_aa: CASSLWGENEQFF; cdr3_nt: TGTGCCAGCAGTTTATGGGGGGAGAATGAGCAGTTCTTC
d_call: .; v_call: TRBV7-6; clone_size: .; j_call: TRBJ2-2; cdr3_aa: CASSFFGSNTGELFF; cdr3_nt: TGTGCCAGCAGCTTTTTCGGCTCGAACACCGGGGAGCTGTTTTTT
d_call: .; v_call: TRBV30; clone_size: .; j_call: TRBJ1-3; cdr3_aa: CAWTAGQGGNTIYF; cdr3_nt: TGTGCCTGGACAGCGGGGCAGGGTGGAAACACCATATATTTT